The clone carrying this T cell receptor beta chain has a handful of counts. The antigen is not known. A template switching step contributed a universal primer site, while unique molecular identifiers were present in the cDNA. TCRdb called the 5' RACE reads again in MiXCR, with one record for every CDR3 protein. This table holds approximately 1.8 million distinct CDR3 sequences, about 32% found once. These data are taken from a study of identical twins. Whole-study results and caveats: Among out-of-frame alpha sequences shared by twins, low generation probability occurred in excess. The abundant beta clonotypes from cord blood had fewer insertions, and memory repertoires had none of this.

The germline V gene has CDR1 SGHRS and CDR2 YFSETQ. J lost 5 bases, V lost 4 bases, and 3 bases had no gene match. The CDR3 is 15 residues long. The TCR was taken from a newborn girl in good health. This chain connects TRBV5-1 to TRBJ2-1; 13 positions agree with TRBD2. Specimen: cord blood. CDR3 protein: CASSGGTSGNNEQFF. CDR3 nucleotides: TGCGCCAGCAGCGGAGGGACTAGCGGGAACAATGAGCAGTTCTTC.